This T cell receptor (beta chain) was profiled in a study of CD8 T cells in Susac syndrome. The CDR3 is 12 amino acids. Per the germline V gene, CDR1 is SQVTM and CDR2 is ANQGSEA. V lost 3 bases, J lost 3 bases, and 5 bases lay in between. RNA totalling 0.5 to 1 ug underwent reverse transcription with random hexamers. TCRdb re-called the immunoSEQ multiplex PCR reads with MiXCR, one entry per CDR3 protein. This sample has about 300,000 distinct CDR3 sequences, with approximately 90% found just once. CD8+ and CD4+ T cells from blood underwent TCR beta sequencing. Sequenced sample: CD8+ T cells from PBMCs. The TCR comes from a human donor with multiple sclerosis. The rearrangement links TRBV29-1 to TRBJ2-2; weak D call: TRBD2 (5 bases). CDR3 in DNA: TGCAGCGTTGAGAGGGACACCGGGGAGCTGTTTTTT. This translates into CSVERDTGELFF.